These 30 T cell receptor beta chains were sequenced from one sample in a study of blood T cell repertoires in COVID-19. Here immunoSEQ multiplex PCR was the method, and the copy in TCRdb shows in-frame clones only, minus some. Of roughly 22,000 clones in the sample, around 90% were seen once. The sequencing input was peripheral blood. These receptors all stem from a man between 65 and 85 years old with active COVID-19.

This chain joins TRBV7-2 and TRBJ2-1, with TRBD2 as a possible D gene (7 bases). Germline CDR1 SGHTA, CDR2 FQGNSA. V lost 2 bases to trimming and J lost 4 bases, with 18 bases between them. The CDR3 runs 17 residues. CDR3 in amino acids: CASSLYPGGRIYNEQFF. The CDR3 coding sequence is TGTGCCAGCAGCTTATATCCCGGGGGGCGGATATACAATGAGCAGTTCTTC.

The chain employs TRBV4-1 and TRBJ2-7; D gene uncertain. The CDR3 runs to 13 residues. V was trimmed by 1 base and J by 6 bases, leaving 10 bases between them. Looked up from germline, CDR1 is MGHRA and CDR2 is YSYEKL. The CDR3 reads CASSQGLLSEQYF. For the CDR3, the DNA is TGCGCCAGCAGCCAAGGGCTCCTTTCCGAGCAGTACTTC.

The CDR3, as DNA: TGTGCCAGCAGCCCCAGATTAGATACGCAGTATTTT. Its protein product is CASSPRLDTQYF. This sequence joins TRBV7-9 and TRBJ2-3, with unresolved D. Trimming shortened V by 5 bases and J by 5 bases, and 8 bases separated the two germline ends. The CDR3 sequence is 12 residues long. CDR1 and CDR2 (germline): SEHNR, FQNEAQ (reference sequence).

This clone was counted a single time. The rearrangement links TRBV10-3 to TRBJ2-1; 13 bases are shared with TRBD2. V shed 2 bases and J 6 bases; nucleotides not matched to a gene: 7. Germline V gives CDR1 ENHRY, CDR2 SYGVKD. The CDR3 consists of 17 residues. The DNA of the CDR3 is TGTGCCATCAGTGAGACCATAGGACTAGCGGGGGTCAATGAGCAGTTCTTC. Translated, it gives CAISETIGLAGVNEQFF.

V and J are TRBV19 and TRBJ2-5; no firm D call. The CDR3 totals 13 residues. CDR1 and CDR2 (germline): LNHDA, SQIVND (reference sequence). Trimming removed 8 bases from V and 2 bases from J, with 12 bases in between. CDR3 region: CASAKWAQETQYF. The CDR3, as DNA: TGTGCCAGTGCAAAGTGGGCTCAAGAGACCCAGTACTTC.

This chain uses TRBV6-5 with TRBJ2-5, with a possible D match to TRBD1 (6 bases). V was cut by 6 bases and J by 2 bases, with 13 bases left in between. The length of the CDR3 is 14 residues. The germline CDR1 and CDR2 sequences are MNHEY and SVGAGI. CDR3 nucleotide sequence: TGTGCCAGCAGGGTTGGACAGTCACAAGAGACCCAGTACTTC. It is translated as CASRVGQSQETQYF.

This chain uses TRBV5-4 with TRBJ2-3; perhaps TRBD2 as D (6 bases). CDR3 length: 15 residues. From germline, CDR1 is SGHNT and CDR2 YYREEE (reference sequence). The ends were cut back, 2 bases at V and 4 bases at J, with 14 bases in the middle. Here the CDR3 reads CASSLSGGKADTQYF. CDR3 DNA sequence: TGTGCCAGCAGCTTAAGCGGCGGGAAGGCAGATACGCAGTATTTT.

V and J are TRBV7-2 and TRBJ1-1, with D possibly matching TRBD1 (5 bases). CDR3 length equals 14 residues. The V and J ends lost 4 bases and 1 base respectively, with 10 bases between them. The germline V gene has CDR1 SGHTA and CDR2 FQGNSA. CDR3 residues: CASSSQVGNTEAFF. The CDR3 bases are TGTGCCAGCAGCTCACAGGTAGGGAACACTGAAGCTTTCTTT.

The chain uses TRBV3-1 (or the pseudogene TRBV3-2) and TRBJ1-1; possible D gene TRBD1, 6 bases. The germline V gene has CDR1 LGHDT and CDR2 YNNKEL (reference sequence). The V and J ends lost 4 bases and 0 bases respectively, with 15 bases between them. There are 16 residues in the CDR3. CDR3 in amino acids: CASSPRQGLMNTEAFF. The CDR3, as DNA: TGTGCCAGCAGCCCCCGGCAGGGGCTAATGAACACTGAAGCTTTCTTT.

The rearrangement joins TRBV28 to TRBJ1-6, with 8 bases that match TRBD1. V lost 7 bases, J lost 8 bases, and 10 bases stayed unmatched. The CDR3 extends over 15 amino acids. Per the germline V gene, CDR1 is MDHEN and CDR2 is SYDVKM. The chain's CDR3 is CASISGTGGHSPLHF. CDR3 DNA: TGTGCCAGCATCTCGGGGACAGGAGGACATTCACCCCTCCACTTT.

V and J are TRBV10-3 and TRBJ2-5; 7 bases match TRBD1. Per the germline V gene, CDR1 is ENHRY and CDR2 is SYGVKD. V was pared by 3 bases and J by 2 bases, with 6 bases of the junction left unmatched. The CDR3 has 15 amino acids. The CDR3 reads CAISDPTGAQETQYF. The CDR3 coding sequence is TGTGCCATCAGTGACCCTACAGGGGCACAAGAGACCCAGTACTTC.

This chain connects TRBV6-5 to TRBJ1-6; TRBD1 agrees at 8 bases. J was trimmed by 10 bases and V by 3 bases; bases with no gene match: 8. The V gene's germline CDR1 is MNHEY and CDR2 SVGAGI. This CDR3 contains 15 residues. The CDR3 spells CASSYVRTGKSPLHF. Written as DNA, the CDR3 is TGTGCCAGCAGTTATGTGCGGACAGGGAAATCACCCCTCCACTTT.

V gene TRBV4-2 combines with J gene TRBJ2-7; possibly TRBD2 for D (5 bases). The V end lost 2 bases, the J end lost 7 bases, and 18 bases lay between the germline ends. The CDR3 runs to 15 residues. Germline CDR1 reads LGHNA; CDR2 reads YNFKEQ. CDR3 loop: CASSQPSATNREQYF. As DNA, the CDR3 is TGTGCCAGCAGCCAACCGTCCGCGACTAACCGGGAGCAGTACTTC.

This sequence joins TRBV12-3 or TRBV12-4 and TRBJ2-7; unclear D gene. V was clipped by 4 bases and J by 4 bases, with 8 bases between them. The length of the CDR3 is 12 residues. The CDR3 sequence: CASSSLRYEQYF. The CDR3 DNA reads TGTGCCAGCAGTTCCCTTCGGTACGAGCAGTACTTC.

The chain has TRBV29-1 and TRBJ2-1, with 11 bases matching TRBD2. CDR1 and CDR2 from the germline V gene are SQVTM and ANQGSEA. V was pared by 5 bases and J by 3 bases, with 3 bases of the junction left unmatched. The CDR3 covers 14 residues. CDR3 in amino acids: CSVSGLAVYNEQFF. In DNA, the CDR3 is TGCAGCGTTTCGGGACTAGCGGTCTACAATGAGCAGTTCTTC.

This clone was seen just once. The chain is built from TRBV5-6 and TRBJ2-7, with 11 bases lining up with TRBD2. Germline V gene data show CDR1 as SGHDT and CDR2 as YYEEEE. The trim removed 3 bases at V and 0 bases at J, leaving 5 bases unmatched. This CDR3 has 16 residues. In DNA, the CDR3 is TGTGCCAGCAGCTGGGGGACTAGCGGTTACTCCTACGAGCAGTACTTC. Its protein is CASSWGTSGYSYEQYF.

The chain carries TRBV7-2 and TRBJ2-7; 8 bases line up with TRBD2. Losses at the gene ends were 5 bases for V and 6 bases for J; bases not matched to a gene: 15. The germline gives CDR1 SGHTA, CDR2 FQGNSA. This CDR3 contains 16 residues. CDR3 nucleotides: TGTGCCAGCAGCCCAAATCCCTTTGCGGGAGGACTCGAGCAGTACTTC. Encoded protein: CASSPNPFAGGLEQYF.

The rearrangement links TRBV24-1 to TRBJ2-7; 9 bases line up with TRBD1. The junction had 6 bases not matched to a gene; V was cut back by 4 bases and J by 0 bases. Germline-derived CDR1 and CDR2 are KGHDR and SFDVKD. The CDR3 extends over 16 amino acids. The CDR3 DNA reads as TGTGCCACCAGTGAAACCGGGACAGGGAACTCCTACGAGCAGTACTTC. Protein: CATSETGTGNSYEQYF.

The chain employs TRBV4-2 and TRBJ2-7; possibly TRBD2 for D (6 bases). Germline CDR1 and CDR2: LGHNA and YNFKEQ. This CDR3 has 14 amino acids. V lost 1 base, J lost 3 bases, and 10 bases lay in between. CDR3 DNA: TGTGCCAGCAGCCAAGCTCGGGGAGGCTACGAGCAGTACTTC. Amino acids: CASSQARGGYEQYF.

The V gene is TRBV18, the J gene TRBJ1-1; D may be TRBD1 (5 bases). Trimming stripped 0 bases from V and 9 bases from J, with 11 bases between. The CDR3 spans 13 residues. CDR1 is KGHSH, CDR2 LQKENI, per germline. CDR3 in DNA: TGTGCCAGCTCACCACCTAACAGGATCCAAGCTTTCTTT. Amino acids: CASSPPNRIQAFF.

This chain joins TRBV6-5 and TRBJ2-5; 7 bases line up with TRBD1. The V gene end was trimmed by 4 bases and the J gene end by 6 bases; junction bases not matched to a gene: 11. CDR1 is MNHEY and CDR2 is SVGAGI in the germline V gene. The CDR3 totals 15 residues. The CDR3 spells CASSSTSTGKKTQYF. The CDR3, as DNA: TGTGCCAGCAGTTCTACGTCGACAGGGAAAAAGACCCAGTACTTC.

The chain couples TRBV7-3 to TRBJ2-1; TRBD2 matches 12 bases. V shed 5 bases, J shed 7 bases, and the junction held 12 bases outside the gene matches. The CDR3 has 17 residues. Germline V lookup: CDR1 SGHTA, CDR2 FQGTGA. CDR3 amino acids: CASSLTPLTSGGNEQFF. CDR3 nucleotide sequence: TGTGCCAGCAGCCTTACACCCCTGACTAGCGGGGGAAATGAGCAGTTCTTC.

The V call is TRBV5-5, the J call TRBJ1-1; D may be TRBD1 (5 bases). Germline V CDR1 and CDR2: SGHKS, YYEKEE (reference sequence). The CDR3 extends over 14 amino acids. Trimming removed 2 bases at V and 1 base at J, with 9 bases between. The CDR3 loop is CASSFLGRNTEAFF. Here the CDR3 DNA reads TGTGCCAGCAGCTTTCTGGGGCGGAACACTGAAGCTTTCTTT.

The V gene is TRBV6-5, the J gene TRBJ1-3; D remains ambiguous. Per germline, CDR1 MNHEY and CDR2 SVGAGI. The CDR3 runs 13 residues. V gave up 3 bases and J gave up 0 bases, with 3 bases separating them. Written as DNA, the CDR3 is TGTGCCAGCAGTTATAACTCTGGAAACACCATATATTTT. Amino acids: CASSYNSGNTIYF.

This clone has just one count. The gene calls are TRBV12-3 or TRBV12-4 and TRBJ1-5, with D unresolved. V dropped 6 bases and J dropped 9 bases, with 12 bases sitting between them. The CDR3 covers 12 residues. CDR3 sequence reads: CASSPTRWPQHF. The CDR3 DNA reads TGTGCCAGCAGCCCTACTCGTTGGCCCCAGCATTTT.

The chain joins TRBV30 to TRBJ2-7, with TRBD1 matching 8 bases. CDR1 and CDR2 from the germline V gene are GTSNPN and SVGIG (reference sequence). V trimming: 7 bases; J trimming: 2 bases; junction bases outside the gene matches: 10. The CDR3 has 14 amino acids. This CDR3 is CAFIRDRKTYEQYF. For the CDR3, the DNA is TGTGCCTTTATACGGGACAGGAAAACCTACGAGCAGTACTTC.

The chain carries TRBV5-5 and TRBJ2-7, with TRBD2 matching over 13 bases. The V gene end was trimmed by 4 bases and the J gene end by 3 bases; junction bases not matched to a gene: 4. Germline assignment: CDR1 SGHKS and CDR2 YYEKEE (reference sequence). This CDR3 contains 15 residues. Here the CDR3 DNA reads TGTGCCAGCAGCCTGGGACTAGCGGGACTCTACGAGCAGTACTTC. It codes for CASSLGLAGLYEQYF.

The chain joins TRBV27 to TRBJ2-1, with a tentative D call TRBD2 (6 bases). The CDR3 is 16 residues long. V shed 5 bases and J shed 8 bases, with 22 bases lying between them. The V gene's germline CDR1 is MNHEY and CDR2 SMNVEV (reference sequence). The CDR3 sequence is CASSTYAATSLDEQFF. The CDR3 nucleotides are TGTGCCAGCAGTACCTACGCCGCGACTAGTTTGGATGAGCAGTTCTTC.

The chain carries TRBV2 and TRBJ2-1; 7 bases are a match to TRBD2. J was trimmed by 3 bases and V by 8 bases; bases with no gene match: 10. The germline V gene encodes CDR1 SNHLY and CDR2 FYNNEI. This CDR3 contains 15 residues. The CDR3 sequence: CASGPRAGSYNEQFF. The CDR3, as DNA: TGTGCCAGCGGGCCCAGAGCGGGGAGCTACAATGAGCAGTTCTTC. The full variable domain, in which reference TRBV2 and TRBJ2-1 provide the parts outside the CDR3, is EPEVTQTPSHQVTQMGQEVILRCVPISNHLYFYWYRQILGQKVEFLVSFYNNEISEKSEIFDDQFSVERPDGSNFTLKIRSTKLEDSAMYFCASGPRAGSYNEQFFGPGTRLTVL.

This clone has only one observation. The chain links TRBV29-1 to TRBJ2-1; 10 bases match TRBD2. Germline CDR1 SQVTM, CDR2 ANQGSEA. This CDR3 spans 16 amino acids. Trimming cost V 7 bases and J 0 bases; bases outside gene matches: 9. CDR3 residues: CSGNVERGGSYNEQFF. The CDR3 DNA sequence: TGCAGCGGCAACGTAGAGCGGGGGGGCTCCTACAATGAGCAGTTCTTC.